Described below is a single TCR beta chain sequence and its context. This clone's antigen is unknown. No base qualities exist here, and no much larger clone lies one base off it. These data belong to a study of T cell responses to AZD1222 COVID-19 vaccine (dated by TCRdb to the early 2020s). General notes on the study: Because spike-specific TCR depth and breadth did not differ between the two schedules, AZD1222 recipients who got a second dose at roughly 4 weeks were pooled with those who got a second dose at roughly 12 weeks. A total of under 250 trial participants underwent TCR sequencing, of whom about 200 had received two doses of AZD1222 and approximately 25 had received two doses of the MenACWY control vaccine. Enrollment into the trials was organized by age into subgroups of 18-55, 56-69 and 70-plus years, and those subgroups contained about 160, 30 and 59 TCR-sequenced participants, respectively. General findings and caveats noted by the study authors: Most participants were white British and females outnumbered males, and the authors suggested that clonal diversity may have been underestimated. The 56-69-year group was small, and its depth increase did not reach significance, likely because of low power. Conclusions about previously exposed vaccinees were limited because only a handful of AZD1222 recipients were SARS-CoV-2 seropositive at baseline. Because no day 14 peak-response samples were available, repertoires were characterized only after the peak T cell response. Reportedly, close to half of the unique spike-specific TCRs recognized epitopes lying outside the regions that are mutated in the B.1.351 and B.1.1.7 variants. Spike-specific TCR breadth and depth rose significantly after two AZD1222 doses compared with day 0 and with MenACWY recipients. The whole spike protein was spanned by vaccine-associated CD4 TCRs, and dominant responses were seen in regions 160-218 and 743-854.

The CDR3 regions of human TCRbeta chains were subjected to immunosequencing. Under the source paper's analysis protocol: TCRs in the repertoires were matched against a reference library of SARS-CoV-2-specific TCRs that had been generated with the MIRA antigen-specificity platform. Breadth was defined as the fraction of unique TCRs that were SARS-CoV-2-associated. Depth was defined as the fraction of total T cells that were SARS-CoV-2-associated. Using the MIRA data, each spike-specific TCR was assigned both to the spike region to which the TCR was reactive and to a CD4 or CD8 class. Log10-transformed breadth and depth values were compared by one-way ANOVA with Sidak's multiple comparisons tests. This immuneACCESS table, as held by TCRdb, lists in-frame sequences with V and J called but not all clones. Of the missing ones, under half trace to an unresolved V gene in checked studies; the others have no known cause. D and trimming were read from the DNA, whereas the V and J calls and clone size are those reported in that table. Present in this sample are roughly 110,000 clones, about 90% of which were seen just once. Together, the top ten hold under 25% of the sample.

The CDR3 spans 15 residues, from the cysteine through the phenylalanine. This entry keeps only the CDR3 DNA: 45 bases, framed from base 1. CDR1 is given as LGHDT and CDR2 as YNNKEL, both from the germline V gene (reference sequence). Trimming removed 0 bases from V and 8 bases from J, leaving 16 bases between the germline ends. Sample time point, as interpreted from the label and publication: baseline before first vaccination. The vaccinee samples were drawn from two UK trials, COV001 and COV002, one of which was a single-blind randomized controlled phase 2/3 trial testing AZD1222 (ChAdOx1 nCoV-19) in healthy adults. Trial participant PBMC samples were collected at day 0 and day 28 after the second dose for TCRbeta chain sequencing.

The material was peripheral blood, obtained on day 0 of AZD1222 vaccination. The receptor's source is an adult in good health. The rearrangement combines TRBV3-1 (or the pseudogene TRBV3-2) with TRBJ1-1, with the D gene uncertain. CDR3 loop: CASSQDLENSREAFF. The sequenced DNA: TGTGCCAGCAGCCAAGATTTGGAGAACAGTCGAGAAGCTTTCTTT.